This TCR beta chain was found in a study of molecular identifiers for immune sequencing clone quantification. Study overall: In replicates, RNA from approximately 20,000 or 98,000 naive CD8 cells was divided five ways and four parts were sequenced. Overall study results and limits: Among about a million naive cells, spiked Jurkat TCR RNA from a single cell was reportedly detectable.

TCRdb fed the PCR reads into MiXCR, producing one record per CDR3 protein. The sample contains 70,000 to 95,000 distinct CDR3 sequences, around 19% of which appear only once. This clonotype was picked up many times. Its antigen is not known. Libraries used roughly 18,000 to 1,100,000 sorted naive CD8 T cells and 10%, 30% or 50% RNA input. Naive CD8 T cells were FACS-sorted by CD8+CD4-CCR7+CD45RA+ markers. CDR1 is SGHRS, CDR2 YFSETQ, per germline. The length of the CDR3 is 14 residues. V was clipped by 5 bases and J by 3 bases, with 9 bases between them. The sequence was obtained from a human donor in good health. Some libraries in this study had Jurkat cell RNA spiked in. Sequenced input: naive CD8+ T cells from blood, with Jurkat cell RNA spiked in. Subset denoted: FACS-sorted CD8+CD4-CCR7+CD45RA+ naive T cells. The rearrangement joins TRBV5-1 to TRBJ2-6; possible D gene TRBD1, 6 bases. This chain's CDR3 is CASRQGSGANVLTF. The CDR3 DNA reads TGCGCCAGCAGACAGGGTAGTGGGGCCAACGTCCTGACTTTC.